This TCR beta chain was captured in a study of blood T cell repertoires in COVID-19. Study at large: Acute-phase and convalescent COVID-19 samples originated in the United States, Italy and Spain.

Sequencing used immunoSEQ multiplex PCR; TCRdb keeps in-frame clones, though not all of them. The sample contains fewer than 500,000 clones, around 90% of which appear only once. Categorization into cohorts depended on clinical history that participants reported. The receptor was isolated from a woman in her late teens or twenties with acute COVID-19. The sequenced material came from PBMCs or T cells enriched from blood (not recorded which).

The CDR3 loop is CASSPPYIQETQYF. The CDR3 region has the DNA TGTGCCAGCTCACCACCGTATATCCAAGAGACCCAGTACTTC. The gene calls are TRBV18 and TRBJ2-5; D gene uncertain. The germline gives CDR1 KGHSH, CDR2 LQKENI. The V end was cut by 0 bases, the J end by 1 base, with 6 bases between. CDR3 length: 14 amino acids.